The 27 T cell receptor beta chains in this list originate from one sample, sequenced in a study of CD8 T cells in Susac syndrome. cDNA came from roughly 0.47 to 1 ug RNA primed by random hexamers. TCRdb redid the calling of the immunoSEQ multiplex PCR reads with MiXCR, one entry per CDR3 protein. The sample records around 180,000 distinct CDR3 sequences, nearly 97% being singletons. The sequenced sample was CD4+ T cells from PBMCs. Receptors originate from a human donor with multiple sclerosis.

The count of this clonotype is one. The rearrangement links TRBV15 to TRBJ2-7, with 7 bases lining up with TRBD2. Germline V gene sequence: CDR1 LNHNV, CDR2 YYDKDF (reference sequence). The CDR3 extends over 14 amino acids. Unmatched junction bases numbered 3, after V lost 4 bases and J lost 0 bases. CDR3 residues: CATSMGGSSYEQYF. CDR3 DNA: TGTGCCACCAGCATGGGGGGGTCCTCCTACGAGCAGTACTTC.

The sample holds one count of this clonotype. V usage is TRBV12-3 or TRBV12-4 and J usage is TRBJ2-7; TRBD1 agrees at 10 bases. The CDR3 covers 17 residues. J gave up 1 base and V 5 bases, and 11 bases lay outside the gene matches. CDR3 amino acids: CASSPPLWDRGSYEQYF. CDR3 bases: TGTGCCAGCAGTCCTCCCCTTTGGGACAGGGGATCCTACGAGCAGTACTTC.

This clonotype turned up a few times. The V call is TRBV15, the J call TRBJ1-5; D not certain. V dropped 0 bases and J dropped 5 bases, with 2 bases sitting between them. The length of the CDR3 is 12 residues. Germline V gives CDR1 LNHNV, CDR2 YYDKDF (reference sequence). DNA for the CDR3: TGTGCCACCAGCAGAGATCATCAGCCCCAGCATTTT. This encodes CATSRDHQPQHF.

CDR3 nucleotides: TGCAGTGCTAGTCGAACCCAGGTCACAGATACGCAGTATTTT. It specifies CSASRTQVTDTQYF. The V gene is TRBV20-1, the J gene TRBJ2-3; D uncertain. Germline assignment: CDR1 DFQATT and CDR2 SNEGSKA (reference sequence). This CDR3 region has 14 residues. With 3 bases removed from V and 2 bases from J, the gap between germline ends came to 12 bases.

The chain has TRBV12-5 and TRBJ2-1, with 10 bases matching TRBD2. Germline CDR1 LGHNT, CDR2 FRNRAP. J was trimmed by 7 bases and V by 7 bases; bases with no gene match: 10. CDR3 length equals 15 residues. CDR3 DNA sequence: TGTGCTAGTGTCCTGGGGACTAGCGCCGATAATGAGCAGTTCTTC. Translating it yields CASVLGTSADNEQFF.

The chain employs TRBV20-1 and TRBJ2-1; TRBD2 agrees at 7 bases. This CDR3 contains 15 residues. Germline CDR1 and CDR2: DFQATT and SNEGSKA (reference sequence). J was trimmed by 9 bases and V by 6 bases; bases with no gene match: 17. In nucleotides, the CDR3 is TGCAGTGCGGATAGACTCGAGCGGGATAGTGGTGAGCAGTTCTTC. It codes for CSADRLERDSGEQFF.

The CDR3 DNA is TGTGCCAGCAGAAGGGGGGGCGGAGAGACCCAGTACTTC. Translated, it gives CASRRGGGETQYF. V usage is TRBV6-1 and J usage is TRBJ2-5, with a tentative D call TRBD2 (7 bases). The CDR3 is made up of 13 amino acids. The V end lost 6 bases, the J end lost 4 bases, and 12 bases lay between the germline ends. Per germline, CDR1 MNHNS and CDR2 SASEGT.

V is TRBV30 and J is TRBJ1-6; 9 bases are shared with TRBD1. Germline lookup yields CDR1 GTSNPN and CDR2 SVGIG (reference sequence). V lost 2 bases, J lost 7 bases, and 15 bases stayed unmatched. There are 18 residues in the CDR3. The CDR3 protein is CAWSIGTGSMFGNSPLHF. The CDR3 nucleotides read TGTGCCTGGAGTATTGGGACAGGGTCTATGTTTGGGAATTCACCCCTCCACTTT. Filled out from reference TRBV30 and TRBJ1-6, the complete variable domain reads SQTIHQWPATLVQPVGSPLSLECTVEGTSNPNLYWYRQAAGRGLQLLFYSVGIGQISSEVPQNLSASRPQDRQFILSSKKLLLSDSGFYLCAWSIGTGSMFGNSPLHFGNGTRLTVT.

This chain connects TRBV29-1 to TRBJ1-1; D unclear. V dropped 7 bases and J dropped 4 bases, with 13 bases sitting between them. Germline V gives CDR1 SQVTM, CDR2 ANQGSEA. This CDR3 is 12 amino acids long. In DNA form, the CDR3 reads TGCAGCGCAATCCTGGACGGCACTGAAGCTTTCTTT. Protein sequence: CSAILDGTEAFF.

The chain has TRBV2 and TRBJ1-2; D is unresolved. This CDR3 has 13 residues. Germline V gives CDR1 SNHLY, CDR2 FYNNEI. V gave up 7 bases and J gave up 8 bases, with 17 bases separating them. CDR3 region: CASTHGETRGYTF. The CDR3 DNA is TGTGCCAGCACTCATGGAGAGACCAGGGGCTACACCTTC. Supplemented by reference TRBV2 and TRBJ1-2, the full variable domain reads EPEVTQTPSHQVTQMGQEVILRCVPISNHLYFYWYRQILGQKVEFLVSFYNNEISEKSEIFDDQFSVERPDGSNFTLKIRSTKLEDSAMYFCASTHGETRGYTFGSGTRLTVV.

In its sample, this clonotype was seen once. The chain combines TRBV29-1 with TRBJ1-2; no firm D call. Germline CDR1 and CDR2: SQVTM and ANQGSEA. The CDR3 contains 14 residues. Trimming took off 1 base at V and 2 bases at J, with 11 bases between the two ends. The CDR3 region is CSVEGKGQNYGYTF. The CDR3 bases are TGCAGCGTTGAAGGCAAAGGGCAGAACTATGGCTACACCTTC.

J is TRBJ1-1 and V is TRBV19; no definite D call. The germline CDR1 and CDR2 sequences are LNHDA and SQIVND (reference sequence). V was pared by 5 bases and J by 2 bases, with 15 bases between. This CDR3 is built from 15 residues. CDR3 sequence: CASSPNRQINTEAFF. The DNA for the CDR3 is TGTGCCAGTAGTCCCAATCGGCAGATTAACACTGAAGCTTTCTTT.

The rearrangement links TRBV11-1 to TRBJ2-5; TRBD2 might be the D (6 bases). Germline V gene sequence: CDR1 SGHAT, CDR2 FQDESV (reference sequence). This CDR3 is built from 17 residues. The germline V and J ends were trimmed by 2 bases and 4 bases, with 20 bases remaining between them. CDR3 in DNA: TGTGCCAGCAGCTTACGGGCCCATGGTGCGGGACTAGAGACCCAGTACTTC. This sequence encodes CASSLRAHGAGLETQYF.

This CDR3 is CSARRGATPGETQYF. The CDR3 nucleotides read TGCAGTGCCAGGAGGGGGGCCACCCCGGGGGAGACCCAGTACTTC. The V gene is TRBV20-1, the J gene TRBJ2-5; D is perhaps TRBD1 or TRBD2 (6 bases each). Germline CDR1 and CDR2: DFQATT and SNEGSKA (reference sequence). The ends were cut back, 6 bases at V and 5 bases at J, with 22 bases in the middle. The CDR3 runs 15 residues.

The chain links TRBV27 to TRBJ1-2, with 7 nucleotides matching TRBD1. V shed 5 bases and J 7 bases; nucleotides not matched to a gene: 13. There are 15 residues in the CDR3. The germline V gene has CDR1 MNHEY and CDR2 SMNVEV (reference sequence). Here the CDR3 reads CASSVTWDSAGGYTF. In nucleotides, the CDR3 is TGTGCCAGCAGTGTTACGTGGGACAGCGCCGGTGGCTACACCTTC.

The chain uses TRBV18 and TRBJ2-1; TRBD1 is a possible D gene (6 bases). The CDR3 length is 14 residues. Looked up from germline, CDR1 is KGHSH and CDR2 is LQKENI. V dropped 2 bases and J dropped 9 bases, with 14 bases sitting between them. Here the CDR3 reads CASSPTNRDAEQFF. The CDR3 coding sequence is TGTGCCAGCTCACCAACAAACAGGGACGCTGAGCAGTTCTTC.

This clonotype came up a few times. This chain connects TRBV7-8 to TRBJ1-2; D call uncertain. The CDR3 loop spans 13 amino acids. V was shortened by 5 bases and J by 3 bases, with 10 bases between the two germline ends. Germline lookup yields CDR1 SGHVS and CDR2 FQNEAQ. CDR3 in DNA: TGTGCCAGCAGCCCCGCCGGGCACTATGGCTACACCTTC. As protein: CASSPAGHYGYTF. The full variable domain, in which reference TRBV7-8 and TRBJ1-2 provide the parts outside the CDR3, is GAGVSQSPRYKVAKRGQDVALRCDPISGHVSLFWYQQALGQGPEFLTYFQNEAQLDKSGLPSDRFFAERPEGSVSTLKIQRTQQEDSAVYLCASSPAGHYGYTFGSGTRLTVV.

This clonotype was picked up one time. The CDR3 sequence is CASSLSEGVPLNYGYTF. CDR3 bases: TGTGCCAGCAGCTTATCGGAGGGCGTACCCCTTAACTATGGCTACACCTTC. The rearrangement joins TRBV7-2 to TRBJ1-2; D gene uncertain. Germline V gives CDR1 SGHTA, CDR2 FQGNSA. This CDR3 has 17 residues. The V end was cut by 2 bases, the J end by 1 base, with 17 bases between. The full variable domain, in which reference TRBV7-2 and TRBJ1-2 provide the parts outside the CDR3, is GAGVSQSPSNKVTEKGKDVELRCDPISGHTALYWYRQSLGQGLEFLIYFQGNSAPDKSGLPSDRFSAERTGGSVSTLTIQRTQQEDSAVYLCASSLSEGVPLNYGYTFGSGTRLTVV.

The chain is built from TRBV4-3 and TRBJ1-6; 9 nucleotides line up with TRBD1. V was pared by 4 bases and J by 8 bases, with 15 bases of the junction left unmatched. This CDR3 comprises 18 residues. The V gene's germline CDR1 is LGHNA and CDR2 YSLEER. CDR3 sequence reads: CASSRHVSGQGGHSPLHF. The CDR3 nucleotides read TGCGCCAGCAGCCGTCACGTGTCGGGACAGGGAGGTCATTCACCCCTCCACTTT.

J is TRBJ2-7 and V is TRBV7-2, with D unclear. Trimming removed 1 base from V and 7 bases from J, with 8 bases in between. Germline V gene sequence: CDR1 SGHTA, CDR2 FQGNSA. The CDR3 totals 12 residues. CDR3 loop: CASSLDLREQYF. The CDR3 region has the DNA TGTGCCAGCAGCTTAGATCTGCGGGAGCAGTACTTC.

This sequence joins TRBV20-1 and TRBJ1-2, with 7 bases matching TRBD1. Germline CDR1 is DFQATT and CDR2 is SNEGSKA (reference sequence). The CDR3 sequence is 14 residues long. V trimming: 6 bases; J trimming: 4 bases; junction bases outside the gene matches: 11. This CDR3 is CSASGTAPFYGYTF. In DNA form, the CDR3 reads TGCAGTGCATCCGGGACAGCACCTTTCTATGGCTACACCTTC.

This chain links TRBV12-3 or TRBV12-4 with TRBJ1-6; unclear D gene. This CDR3 is built from 14 residues. V was pared by 3 bases and J by 8 bases, with 11 bases between. The CDR3 here is CASSFDLGDSPLHF. In nucleotides, the CDR3 is TGTGCCAGCAGTTTCGACCTGGGAGATTCACCCCTCCACTTT.

The rearrangement uses TRBV27 and TRBJ2-4, with a tentative D call TRBD2 (6 bases). The germline gives CDR1 MNHEY, CDR2 SMNVEV (reference sequence). V lost 8 bases and J 7 bases, leaving 12 bases between the germline ends. This CDR3 spans 12 amino acids. This CDR3 is CASCTAGNIQYF. CDR3 coding DNA: TGTGCCAGCTGTACCGCGGGGAACATTCAGTACTTC.

This chain uses TRBV19 with TRBJ1-6; D unclear. This CDR3 region has 12 residues. Trimming cost V 0 bases and J 13 bases, with 7 bases left between them. The germline gives CDR1 LNHDA, CDR2 SQIVND (reference sequence). The CDR3 sequence is CASSIEARPLHF. CDR3 nucleotides: TGTGCCAGTAGTATAGAAGCTCGGCCCCTCCACTTT. Filled out from reference TRBV19 and TRBJ1-6, the complete variable domain reads DGGITQSPKYLFRKEGQNVTLSCEQNLNHDAMYWYRQDPGQGLRLIYYSQIVNDFQKGDIAEGYSVSREKKESFPLTVTSAQKNPTAFYLCASSIEARPLHFGNGTRLTVT.

The V and J genes are TRBV28 and TRBJ2-5, with 10 bases lining up with TRBD1. The length of the CDR3 is 13 residues. After removal of 6 bases from V and 13 bases from J, the junction contained 11 bases not matched to a gene. Germline V gene sequence: CDR1 MDHEN, CDR2 SYDVKM. CDR3 protein: CASSPSGGTGVYF. The CDR3 nucleotides are TGTGCCAGCAGCCCCTCGGGCGGGACAGGGGTGTACTTC. The whole variable domain, filled in from reference TRBV28 and TRBJ2-5, reads DVKVTQSSRYLVKRTGEKVFLECVQDMDHENMFWYRQDPGLGLRLIYFSYDVKMKEKGDIPEGYSVSREKKERFSLILESASTNQTSMYLCASSPSGGTGVYFGPGTRLLVL.

V gene TRBV6-5 combines with J gene TRBJ2-7; D remains ambiguous. Trimming left V 5 bases short and J 7 bases short, with 15 bases between. CDR3 length: 13 residues. CDR1 and CDR2 from the germline V gene are MNHEY and SVGAGI. DNA of the CDR3: TGTGCCAGCAGTCAACACCCCTTAGGGGAGCAGTACTTC. Translating gives CASSQHPLGEQYF.

The rearrangement joins TRBV5-4 to TRBJ1-2; 10 nucleotides agree with TRBD1. CDR1 is SGHNT, CDR2 YYREEE, per germline (reference sequence). V lost 0 bases to trimming and J lost 0 bases; unmatched junction nucleotides: 5. The CDR3 runs to 17 residues. As DNA, the CDR3 is TGTGCCAGCAGCTTGGATGGACAGGGGGACTCTAACTATGGCTACACCTTC. Amino acids: CASSLDGQGDSNYGYTF. Looking up the rest from reference TRBV5-4 and TRBJ1-2 gives the full variable domain: ETGVTQSPTHLIKTRGQQVTLRCSSQSGHNTVSWYQQALGQGPQFIFQYYREEENGRGNFPPRFSGLQFPNYSSELNVNALELDDSALYLCASSLDGQGDSNYGYTFGSGTRLTVV.